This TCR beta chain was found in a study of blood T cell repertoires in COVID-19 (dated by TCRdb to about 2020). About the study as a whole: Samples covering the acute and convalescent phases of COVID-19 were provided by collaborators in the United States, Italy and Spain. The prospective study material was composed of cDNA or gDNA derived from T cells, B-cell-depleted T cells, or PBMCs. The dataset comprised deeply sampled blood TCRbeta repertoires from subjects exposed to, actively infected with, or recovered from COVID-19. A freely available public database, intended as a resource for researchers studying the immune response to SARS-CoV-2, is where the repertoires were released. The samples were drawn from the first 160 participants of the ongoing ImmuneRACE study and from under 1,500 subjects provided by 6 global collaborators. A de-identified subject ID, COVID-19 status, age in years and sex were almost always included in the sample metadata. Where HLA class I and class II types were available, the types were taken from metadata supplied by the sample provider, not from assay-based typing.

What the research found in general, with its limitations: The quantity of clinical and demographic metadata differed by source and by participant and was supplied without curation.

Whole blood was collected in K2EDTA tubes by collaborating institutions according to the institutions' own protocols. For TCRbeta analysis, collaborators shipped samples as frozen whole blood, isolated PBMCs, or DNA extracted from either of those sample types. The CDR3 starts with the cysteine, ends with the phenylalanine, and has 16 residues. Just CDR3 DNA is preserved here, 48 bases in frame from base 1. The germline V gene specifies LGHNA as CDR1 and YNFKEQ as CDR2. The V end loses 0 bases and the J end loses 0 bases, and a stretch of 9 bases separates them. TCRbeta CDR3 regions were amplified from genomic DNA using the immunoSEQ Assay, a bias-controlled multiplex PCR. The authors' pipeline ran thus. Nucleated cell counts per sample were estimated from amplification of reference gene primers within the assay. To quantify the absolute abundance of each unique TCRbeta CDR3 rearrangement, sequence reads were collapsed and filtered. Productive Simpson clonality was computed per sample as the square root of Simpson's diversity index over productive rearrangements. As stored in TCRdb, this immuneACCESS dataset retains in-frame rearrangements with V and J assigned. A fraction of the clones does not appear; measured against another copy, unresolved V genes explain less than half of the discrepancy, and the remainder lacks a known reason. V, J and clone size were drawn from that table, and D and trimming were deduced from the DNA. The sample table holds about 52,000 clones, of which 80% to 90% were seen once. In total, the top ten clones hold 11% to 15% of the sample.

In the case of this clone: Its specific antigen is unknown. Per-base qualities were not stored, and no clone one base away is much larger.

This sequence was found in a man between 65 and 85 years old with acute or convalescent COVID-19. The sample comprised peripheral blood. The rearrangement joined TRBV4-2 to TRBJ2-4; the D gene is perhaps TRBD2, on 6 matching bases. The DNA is TGTGCCAGCAGCCAAGAAGGGCGGGGAGCCAAAAACATTCAGTACTTC. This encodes CASSQEGRGAKNIQYF.